Listed below are T cell receptor beta chains from one sample, sequenced in a study of blood T cells in healthy people across ages. TCRdb reprocessed the 5' RACE reads with MiXCR, giving one entry per CDR3 protein. The sample shows over a million distinct CDR3 sequences, 42% of them seen only once. The sequenced material came from blood. The receptors stem from a young woman in good health. Both conserved end residues are part of each CDR3. D genes are given only for firm matches. Rows give clone size only sometimes, using once, few, many, or a class for an expanded clone.

TRBJ2-1 | NA | few | TRBV27 | CASRSETRLVPPHEQFF | TGTGCCAGCCGTTCGGAAACAAGACTAGTGCCCCCACATGAGCAGTTCTTC
TRBJ1-1 | NA | NA | TRBV11-2 | CASSLGWGRYDINRVEAFF | TGTGCCAGCAGCTTAGGTTGGGGACGCTATGACATTAACCGTGTGGAAGCTTTCTTT
TRBJ2-7 | TRBD2 | NA | TRBV20-1 | CSASGGAWYEQYF | TGCAGTGCTAGCGGGGGGGCCTGGTACGAGCAGTACTTC
TRBJ2-7 | NA | NA | TRBV20-1 | CSAISGKVSYKQYF | TGCAGTGCTATAAGCGGTAAGGTCTCCTACAAGCAGTACTTC
TRBJ1-1 | NA | NA | TRBV6-2/TRBV6-3 | CASSYHRVIVAEAFF | TGTGCCAGCAGTTACCACAGGGTTATTGTGGCTGAAGCTTTCTTT
TRBJ2-1 | NA | NA | TRBV30 | CAWRTLERTNEQFF | TGTGCCTGGAGGACCCTAGAGAGGACTAATGAGCAGTTCTTC
TRBJ2-7 | NA | few | TRBV6-1 | CASSATGRESSYEQYF | TGTGCCAGCAGTGCTACGGGACGGGAGTCCTCCTACGAGCAGTACTTC
TRBJ1-1 | NA | NA | TRBV4-1 | CASSQVRGRRTEAFF | TGCGCCAGCAGCCAAGTCCGGGGGCGTCGGACTGAAGCTTTCTTT
TRBJ2-5 | NA | few | TRBV5-1 | CASSFSTPNNEQYF | TGCGCCAGCAGCTTTAGCACACCAAACAATGAGCAGTACTTC
TRBJ1-2 | TRBD1 | NA | TRBV6-5 | CASRNTGGEGYTF | TGTGCCAGCAGAAATACAGGGGGTGAAGGCTACACCTTC
TRBJ2-5 | NA | NA | TRBV24-1 | CATPTRGGAPVGQYF | TGTGCCACCCCAACTCGTGGGGGAGCCCCAGTTGGGCAGTACTTC
TRBJ1-1 | TRBD1 | NA | TRBV29-1 | CSIGQADTEAFF | TGCAGCATAGGACAGGCAGACACTGAAGCTTTCTTT
TRBJ2-3 | NA | few | TRBV5-1 | CASSLDGGPRTDTQYF | TGCGCCAGCAGCTTGGACGGCGGACCCCGCACAGATACGCAGTATTTT
TRBJ1-2 | TRBD1 | NA | TRBV7-2 | CASSFKRQGMMYGYTF | TGTGCCAGCAGCTTTAAGAGACAGGGGATGATGTATGGCTACACCTTC
TRBJ2-3 | NA | few | TRBV4-2 | CASSQTGTTNTDTQYF | TGTGCCAGCAGCCAAACCGGGACAACAAACACAGATACGCAGTATTTT
TRBJ2-7 | NA | few | TRBV2 | CASMGGPEQYF | TGTGCCAGCATGGGGGGCCCCGAGCAGTACTTC
TRBJ2-3 | TRBD2 | NA | TRBV20-1 | CSAGGLAGARDTQYF | TGCAGTGCTGGGGGACTAGCGGGGGCGCGGGATACGCAGTATTTT
TRBJ1-2 | NA | NA | TRBV27 | CASSPRAEPLYGYTF | TGTGCCAGCAGTCCCAGGGCAGAGCCACTCTATGGCTACACCTTC
TRBJ2-7 | NA | few | TRBV2 | CASSVFGDEQYF | TGTGCCAGCAGTGTCTTTGGGGACGAGCAGTACTTC
TRBJ2-1 | TRBD2 | few | TRBV14 | CASSQVGGGTILEQFF | TGTGCCAGCAGCCAAGTGGGGGGAGGGACTATCCTTGAGCAGTTCTTC
TRBJ2-5 | TRBD2 | NA | TRBV6-2/TRBV6-3 | CASSYSRASGRSYNEQYF | TGTGCCAGCAGTTACTCTCGGGCTAGCGGGAGGTCGTACAATGAGCAGTACTTC
TRBJ1-1 | NA | NA | TRBV29-1 | CSVARRVALEAFF | TGCAGCGTTGCCCGAAGAGTGGCACTTGAAGCTTTCTTT
TRBJ2-1 | NA | NA | TRBV20-1 | CSTRAPSYNEQFF | TGCAGTACTAGAGCGCCTTCCTACAATGAGCAGTTCTTC
TRBJ2-1 | NA | few | TRBV14 | CASSKRKSADYNEQFF | TGTGCCAGCAGCAAGCGCAAGAGCGCCGACTACAATGAGCAGTTCTTC
TRBJ2-5 | TRBD2 | NA | TRBV29-1 | CSVDPGLAGGPGQETQYF | TGCAGCGTTGATCCCGGACTAGCGGGAGGGCCTGGGCAAGAGACCCAGTACTTC
TRBJ1-2 | NA | few | TRBV20-1 | CSAPSGVSGYGYTF | TGCAGTGCCCCTAGTGGGGTCTCGGGCTATGGCTACACCTTC